This T cell receptor beta chain was recovered during a study of blood T cell repertoires in COVID-19. Study-wide context: Sites across the United States, Italy and Spain contributed samples from acute and convalescent COVID-19. T cells, B-cell-depleted T cells, or PBMCs provided the cDNA or gDNA that served as material.

The V end lost 0 bases, the J end lost 3 bases, and 9 bases lay between the germline ends. CDR3 size: 14 residues. Germline CDR1 is SGDLS and CDR2 is YYNGEE. This clone has a single count. This table comes from immunoSEQ multiplex PCR, and its TCRdb copy is limited to in-frame clones, with some not included. The profile shows about 70,000 clones, roughly 76% of them singletons. Sequencing input: peripheral blood. The chain combines TRBV9 with TRBJ1-1; D is unresolved. The receptor was isolated from a woman older than 75 with active or convalescent COVID-19. The CDR3 DNA sequence: TGTGCCAGCAGCGTAGTCCACCGGGACACTGAAGCTTTCTTT. Its translation is CASSVVHRDTEAFF.